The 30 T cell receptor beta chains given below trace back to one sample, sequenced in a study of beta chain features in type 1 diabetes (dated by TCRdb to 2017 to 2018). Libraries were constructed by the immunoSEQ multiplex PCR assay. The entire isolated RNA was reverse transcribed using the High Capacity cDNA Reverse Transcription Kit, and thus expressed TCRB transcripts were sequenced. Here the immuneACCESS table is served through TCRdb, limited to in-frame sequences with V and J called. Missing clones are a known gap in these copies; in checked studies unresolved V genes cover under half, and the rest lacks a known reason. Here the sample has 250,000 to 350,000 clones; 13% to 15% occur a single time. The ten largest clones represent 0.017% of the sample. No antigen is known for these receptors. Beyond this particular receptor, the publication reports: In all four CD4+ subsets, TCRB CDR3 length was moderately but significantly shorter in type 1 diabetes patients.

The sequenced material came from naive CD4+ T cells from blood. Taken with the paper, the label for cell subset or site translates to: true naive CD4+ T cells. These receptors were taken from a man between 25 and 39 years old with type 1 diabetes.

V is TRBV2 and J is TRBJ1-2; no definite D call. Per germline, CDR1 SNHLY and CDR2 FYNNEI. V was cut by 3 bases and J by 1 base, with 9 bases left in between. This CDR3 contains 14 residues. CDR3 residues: CASSDYSFNYGYTF. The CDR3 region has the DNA TGTGCCAGCAGTGATTATAGCTTTAACTATGGCTACACCTTC.

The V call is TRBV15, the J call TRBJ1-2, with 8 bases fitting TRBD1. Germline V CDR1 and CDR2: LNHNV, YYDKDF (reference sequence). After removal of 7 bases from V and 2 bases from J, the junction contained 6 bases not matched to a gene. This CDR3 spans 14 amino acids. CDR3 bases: TGTGCCACCATGCCGACAGGGGCCAACTATGGCTACACCTTC. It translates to CATMPTGANYGYTF.

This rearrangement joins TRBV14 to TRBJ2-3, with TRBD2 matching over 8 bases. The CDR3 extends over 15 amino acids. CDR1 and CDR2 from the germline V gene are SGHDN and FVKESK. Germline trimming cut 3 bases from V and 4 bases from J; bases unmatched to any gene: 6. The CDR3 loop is CASSQQSGSPDTQYF. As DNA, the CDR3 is TGTGCCAGCAGCCAGCAAAGCGGGAGCCCAGATACGCAGTATTTT.

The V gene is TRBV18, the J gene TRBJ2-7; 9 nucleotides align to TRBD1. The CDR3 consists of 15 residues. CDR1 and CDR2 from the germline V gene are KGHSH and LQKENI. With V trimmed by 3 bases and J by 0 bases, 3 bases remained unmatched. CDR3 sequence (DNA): TGTGCCAGCTCACCCGGGACAGGGCGCTCCTACGAGCAGTACTTC. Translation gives CASSPGTGRSYEQYF.

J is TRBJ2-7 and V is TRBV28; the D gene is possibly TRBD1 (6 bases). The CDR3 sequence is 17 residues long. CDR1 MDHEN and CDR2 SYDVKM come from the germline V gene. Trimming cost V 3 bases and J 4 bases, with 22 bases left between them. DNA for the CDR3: TGTGCCAGCAGTTTTCCATTCTCAGGCAGGGGTTTTTACGAGCAGTACTTC. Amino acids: CASSFPFSGRGFYEQYF.

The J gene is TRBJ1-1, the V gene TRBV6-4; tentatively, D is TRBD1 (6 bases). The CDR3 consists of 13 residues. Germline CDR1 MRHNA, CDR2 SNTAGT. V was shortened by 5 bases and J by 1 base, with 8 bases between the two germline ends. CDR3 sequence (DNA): TGTGCCAGCAGTATGGACAGGAACACTGAAGCTTTCTTT. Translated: CASSMDRNTEAFF.

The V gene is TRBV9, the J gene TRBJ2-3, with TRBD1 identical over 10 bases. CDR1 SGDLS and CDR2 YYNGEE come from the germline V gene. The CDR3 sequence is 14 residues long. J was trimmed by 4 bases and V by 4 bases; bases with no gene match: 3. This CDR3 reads CASSIGQGADTQYF. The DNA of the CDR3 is TGTGCCAGCAGCATAGGACAGGGGGCAGATACGCAGTATTTT.

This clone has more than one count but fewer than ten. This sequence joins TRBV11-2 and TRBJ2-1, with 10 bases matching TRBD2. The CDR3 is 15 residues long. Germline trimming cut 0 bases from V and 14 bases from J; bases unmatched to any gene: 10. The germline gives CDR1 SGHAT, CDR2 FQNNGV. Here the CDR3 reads CASSLDRSLAGAKFF. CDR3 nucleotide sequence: TGTGCCAGCAGCTTAGATCGCTCCCTAGCGGGGGCCAAGTTCTTC.

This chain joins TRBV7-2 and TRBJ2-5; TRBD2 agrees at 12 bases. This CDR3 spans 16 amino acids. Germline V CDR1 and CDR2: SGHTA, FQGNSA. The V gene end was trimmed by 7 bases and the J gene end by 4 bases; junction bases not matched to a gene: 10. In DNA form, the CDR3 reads TGTGCCAGCACCCGGTCGACTAGCGGGAGAGGAGAGACCCAGTACTTC. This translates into CASTRSTSGRGETQYF.

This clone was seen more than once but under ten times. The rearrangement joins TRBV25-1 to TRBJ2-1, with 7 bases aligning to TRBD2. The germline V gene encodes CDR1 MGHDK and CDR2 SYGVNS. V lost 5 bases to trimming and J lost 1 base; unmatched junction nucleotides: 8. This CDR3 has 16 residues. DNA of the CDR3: TGTGCCAGCAGTCTAACGGGGGACTATTCCTACAATGAGCAGTTCTTC. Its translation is CASSLTGDYSYNEQFF.

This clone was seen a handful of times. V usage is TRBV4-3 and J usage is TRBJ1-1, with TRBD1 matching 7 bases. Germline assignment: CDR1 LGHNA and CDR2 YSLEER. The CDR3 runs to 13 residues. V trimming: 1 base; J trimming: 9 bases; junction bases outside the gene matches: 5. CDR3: CASSQGQGRKAFF. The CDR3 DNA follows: TGCGCCAGCAGCCAAGGACAGGGACGAAAAGCTTTCTTT.

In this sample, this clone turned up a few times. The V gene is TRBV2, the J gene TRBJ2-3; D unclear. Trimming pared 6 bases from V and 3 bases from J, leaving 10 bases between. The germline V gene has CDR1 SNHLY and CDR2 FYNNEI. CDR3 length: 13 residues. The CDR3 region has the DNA TGTGCCAGCAGCGAGCTCGGGACAGATACGCAGTATTTT. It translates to CASSELGTDTQYF.

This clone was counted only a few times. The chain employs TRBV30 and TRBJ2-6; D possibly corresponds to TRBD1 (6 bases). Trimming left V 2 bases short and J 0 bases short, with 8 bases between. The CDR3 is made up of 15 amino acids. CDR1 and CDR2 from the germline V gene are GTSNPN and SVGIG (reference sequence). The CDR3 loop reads CAWSRGGSGANVLTF. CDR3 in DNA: TGTGCCTGGAGTAGAGGGGGCTCTGGGGCCAACGTCCTGACTTTC.

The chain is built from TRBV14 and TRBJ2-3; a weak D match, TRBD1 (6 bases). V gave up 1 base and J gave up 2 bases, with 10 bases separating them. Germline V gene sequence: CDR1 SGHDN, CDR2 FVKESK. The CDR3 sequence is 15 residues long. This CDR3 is CASSQVRDNTDTQYF. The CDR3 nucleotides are TGTGCCAGCAGCCAAGTTCGGGACAACACAGATACGCAGTATTTT.

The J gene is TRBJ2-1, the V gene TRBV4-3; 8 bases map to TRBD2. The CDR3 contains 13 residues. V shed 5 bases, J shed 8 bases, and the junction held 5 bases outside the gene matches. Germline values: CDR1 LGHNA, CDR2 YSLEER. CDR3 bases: TGCGCCAGCAGCATTAGAGCGGGAGATGAGCAGTTCTTC. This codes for CASSIRAGDEQFF.

CDR3 bases: TGTGCCAGCAGCCAAGGGAAGGGGCGCTTAAGTGGCTACACCTTC. It codes for CASSQGKGRLSGYTF. V and J are TRBV14 and TRBJ1-2; D is possibly TRBD1 (5 bases). The length of the CDR3 is 15 residues. Between the trimmed V and J ends, which lost 1 base and 7 bases, there was a span of 16 bases. Germline CDR1 reads SGHDN; CDR2 reads FVKESK.

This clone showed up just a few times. Here the CDR3 reads CASSLEGTGRRWAKNIQYF. DNA for the CDR3: TGTGCCAGCAGCTTAGAAGGGACGGGGAGGAGGTGGGCCAAAAACATTCAGTACTTC. The V and J genes are TRBV11-2 and TRBJ2-4, with a possible D match to TRBD2 (6 bases). The CDR3 spans 19 residues. The germline V gene has CDR1 SGHAT and CDR2 FQNNGV. V was shortened by 0 bases and J by 1 base, with 19 bases between the two germline ends.

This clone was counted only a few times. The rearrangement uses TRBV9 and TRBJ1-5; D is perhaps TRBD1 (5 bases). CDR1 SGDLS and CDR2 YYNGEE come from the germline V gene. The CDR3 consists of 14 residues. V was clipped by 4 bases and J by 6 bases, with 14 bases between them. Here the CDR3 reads CASSLGGVGQPQHF. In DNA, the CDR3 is TGTGCCAGCAGCCTGGGAGGGGTAGGTCAGCCCCAGCATTTT.

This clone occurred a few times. CDR3 nucleotides: TGCGCCAGCAGCGTAACTAGCAAGAACACCGGGGAGCTGTTTTTT. It yields the protein CASSVTSKNTGELFF. The chain carries TRBV5-1 and TRBJ2-2, with D perhaps matching TRBD2 (6 bases). Trimming took 4 bases from V and 1 from J, leaving 11 bases between them. Germline values: CDR1 SGHRS, CDR2 YFSETQ. This CDR3 spans 15 amino acids.

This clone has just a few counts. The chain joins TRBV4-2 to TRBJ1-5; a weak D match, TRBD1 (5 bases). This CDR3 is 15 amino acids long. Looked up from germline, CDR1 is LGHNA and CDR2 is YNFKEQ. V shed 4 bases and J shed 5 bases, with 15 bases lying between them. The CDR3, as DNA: TGTGCCAGCAGCCTAACTCGGGACTCTTATCAGCCCCAGCATTTT. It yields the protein CASSLTRDSYQPQHF.

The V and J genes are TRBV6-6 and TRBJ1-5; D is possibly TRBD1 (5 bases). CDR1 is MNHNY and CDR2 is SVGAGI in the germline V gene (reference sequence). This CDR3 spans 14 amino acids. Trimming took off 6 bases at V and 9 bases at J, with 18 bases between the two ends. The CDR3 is CASRETRAPLPQHF. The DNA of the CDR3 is TGTGCCAGCAGAGAAACCAGGGCTCCCTTGCCCCAGCATTTT.

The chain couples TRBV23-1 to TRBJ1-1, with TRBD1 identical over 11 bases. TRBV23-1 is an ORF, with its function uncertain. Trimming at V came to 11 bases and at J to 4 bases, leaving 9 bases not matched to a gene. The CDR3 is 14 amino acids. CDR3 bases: TGCGCCGCAAGGAGGACAGGGGGCGTCACTGAAGCTTTCTTT. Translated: CAARRTGGVTEAFF.

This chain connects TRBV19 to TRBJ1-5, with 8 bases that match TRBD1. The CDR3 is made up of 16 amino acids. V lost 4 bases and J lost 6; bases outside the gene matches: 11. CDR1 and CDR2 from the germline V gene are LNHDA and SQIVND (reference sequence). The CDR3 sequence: CASSTGQGGLVQPQHF. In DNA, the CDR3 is TGTGCCAGTAGTACCGGACAGGGAGGGCTAGTTCAGCCCCAGCATTTT.

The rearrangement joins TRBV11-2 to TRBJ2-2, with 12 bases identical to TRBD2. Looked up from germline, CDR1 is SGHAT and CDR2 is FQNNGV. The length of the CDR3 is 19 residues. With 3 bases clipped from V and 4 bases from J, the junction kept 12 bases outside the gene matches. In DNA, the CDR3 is TGTGCCAGCAGCTTCCCTGTCTCATCGACTAGCGGGGGCACCGGGGAGCTGTTTTTT. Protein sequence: CASSFPVSSTSGGTGELFF.

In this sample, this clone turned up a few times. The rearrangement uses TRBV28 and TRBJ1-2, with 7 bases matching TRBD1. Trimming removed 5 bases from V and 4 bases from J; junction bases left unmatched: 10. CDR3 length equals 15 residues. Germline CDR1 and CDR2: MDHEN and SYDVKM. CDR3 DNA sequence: TGTGCCAGCAGTACAATCGACAGGGACCTCTATGGCTACACCTTC. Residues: CASSTIDRDLYGYTF.

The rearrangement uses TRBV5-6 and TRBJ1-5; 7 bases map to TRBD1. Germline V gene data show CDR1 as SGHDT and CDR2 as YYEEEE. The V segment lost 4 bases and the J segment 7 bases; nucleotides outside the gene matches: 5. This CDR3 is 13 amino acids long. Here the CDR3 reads CASSIQGLQPQHF. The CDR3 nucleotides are TGTGCCAGCAGCATACAGGGGCTGCAGCCCCAGCATTTT. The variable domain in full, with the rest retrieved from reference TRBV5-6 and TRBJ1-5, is DAGVTQSPTHLIKTRGQQVTLRCSPKSGHDTVSWYQQALGQGPQFIFQYYEEEERQRGNFPDRFSGHQFPNYSSELNVNALLLGDSALYLCASSIQGLQPQHFGDGTRLSIL.

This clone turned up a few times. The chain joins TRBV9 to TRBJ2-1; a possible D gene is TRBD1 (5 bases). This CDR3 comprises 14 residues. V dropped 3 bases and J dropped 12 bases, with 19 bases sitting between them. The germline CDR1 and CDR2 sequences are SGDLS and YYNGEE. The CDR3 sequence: CASSAQGVGLAQFF. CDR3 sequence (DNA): TGTGCCAGCAGCGCCCAAGGGGTCGGCTTGGCGCAGTTCTTC.

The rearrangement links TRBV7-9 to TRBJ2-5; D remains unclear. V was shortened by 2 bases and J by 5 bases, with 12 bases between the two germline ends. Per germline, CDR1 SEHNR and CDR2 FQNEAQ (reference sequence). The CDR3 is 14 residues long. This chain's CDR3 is CASSLSQSSETQYF. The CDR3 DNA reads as TGTGCCAGCAGCTTATCTCAGTCGTCGGAGACCCAGTACTTC.

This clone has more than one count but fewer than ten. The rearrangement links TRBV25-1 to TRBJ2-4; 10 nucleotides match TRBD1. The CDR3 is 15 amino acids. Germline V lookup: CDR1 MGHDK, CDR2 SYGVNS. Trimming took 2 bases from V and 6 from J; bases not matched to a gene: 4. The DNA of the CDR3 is TGTGCCAGCAGTGAAAGTGGGACAGGGGCAAACATTCAGTACTTC. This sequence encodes CASSESGTGANIQYF.

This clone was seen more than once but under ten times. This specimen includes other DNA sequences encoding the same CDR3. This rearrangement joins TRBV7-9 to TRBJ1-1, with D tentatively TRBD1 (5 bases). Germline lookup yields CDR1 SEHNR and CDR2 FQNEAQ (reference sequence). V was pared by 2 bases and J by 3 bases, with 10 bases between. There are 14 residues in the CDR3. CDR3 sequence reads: CASSLQGADTEAFF. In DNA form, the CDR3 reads TGTGCCAGCAGCTTACAAGGGGCCGACACTGAAGCTTTCTTT.